This T cell receptor beta chain stems from a study of blood T cell dynamics during melanoma immunotherapy. Findings and caveats of the study: Whether repertoire-driving clones were melanoma-specific could not be determined.

V was pared by 4 bases and J by 7 bases, with 16 bases between. The CDR3 covers 15 residues. Germline lookup yields CDR1 SGHTA and CDR2 FQGTGA. This clone was counted a single time. The antigen is not known. DNA loading was fixed at roughly 0.35 ug for all bulk PBMC samples. Here immunoSEQ multiplex PCR was the method, and the copy in TCRdb shows in-frame clones only, minus some. Of some 13,000 clones in the sample, around 84% are singletons; the top ten hold less than 5.5%. Time point in this sample: pre-treatment baseline. The chain combines TRBV7-3 with TRBJ2-2, with D unresolved. The specimen was blood, collected from a patient treated with checkpoint blockade. The sequence came from a human donor with melanoma. The CDR3 coding sequence is TGTGCCAGCAGCTCCCGTACCCCCGGCAGCGGGGAGCTGTTTTTT. Protein product: CASSSRTPGSGELFF.